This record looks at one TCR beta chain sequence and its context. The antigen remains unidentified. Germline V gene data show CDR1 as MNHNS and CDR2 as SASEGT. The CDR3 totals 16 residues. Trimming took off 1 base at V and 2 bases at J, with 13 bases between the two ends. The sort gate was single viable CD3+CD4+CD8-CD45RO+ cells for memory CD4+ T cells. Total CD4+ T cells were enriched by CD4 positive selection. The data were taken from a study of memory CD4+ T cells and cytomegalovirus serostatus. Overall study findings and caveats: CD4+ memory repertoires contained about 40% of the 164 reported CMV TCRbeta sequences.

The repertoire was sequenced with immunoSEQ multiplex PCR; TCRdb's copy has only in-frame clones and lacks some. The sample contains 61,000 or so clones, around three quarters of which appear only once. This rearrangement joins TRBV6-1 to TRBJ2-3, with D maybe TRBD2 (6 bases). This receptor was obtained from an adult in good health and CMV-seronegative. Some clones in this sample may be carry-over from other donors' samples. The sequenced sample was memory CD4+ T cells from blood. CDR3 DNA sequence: TGTGCCAGCAGTGAAGGGTGGGGCGGGACCACAGATACGCAGTATTTT. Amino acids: CASSEGWGGTTDTQYF.